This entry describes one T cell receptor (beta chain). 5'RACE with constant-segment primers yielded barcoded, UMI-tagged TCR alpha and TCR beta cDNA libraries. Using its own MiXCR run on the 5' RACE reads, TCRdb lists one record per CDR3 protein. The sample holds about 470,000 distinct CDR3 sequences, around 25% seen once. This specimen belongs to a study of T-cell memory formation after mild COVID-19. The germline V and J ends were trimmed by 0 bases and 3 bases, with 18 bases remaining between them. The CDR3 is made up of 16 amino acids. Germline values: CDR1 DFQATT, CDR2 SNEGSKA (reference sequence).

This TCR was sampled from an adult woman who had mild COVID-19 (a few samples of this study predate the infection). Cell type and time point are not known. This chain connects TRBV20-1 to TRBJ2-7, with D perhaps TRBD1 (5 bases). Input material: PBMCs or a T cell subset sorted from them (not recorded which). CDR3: CSARDRAPEGVYEQYF. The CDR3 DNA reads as TGCAGTGCTAGAGATCGGGCTCCAGAAGGGGTCTACGAGCAGTACTTC.